This entry features one T cell receptor (beta chain) sequence. What it binds is not known. TCRdb keeps only in-frame clones here, not all; method: immunoSEQ multiplex PCR. The sample yields more than 100,000 clones, roughly 91% seen once. This entry is derived from a study of OX40 agonist ivuxolimab in advanced cancers. Study overall: Dose-escalation patients were diagnosed with hepatocellular carcinoma, melanoma, renal cell cancer or head and neck cancer. The dose-escalation cohort was over 65% male, with a mean age of 60 years, ranging roughly 23 to 90. Study-wide points: With doses of 0.1 to 3.0 mg/kg, CD4+ and CD8+ blood T cells had undergone clonal expansion by week 6. Expanded peripheral T cell antigen specificity was not determined.

Germline V gene lookup returns CDR1 MGHRA and CDR2 YSYEKL. Between the trimmed V and J ends, which lost 3 bases and 6 bases, there was a span of 18 bases. The CDR3 contains 16 residues. The chain recombines TRBV4-1 with TRBJ2-1, with no clear D. The sequence came from an adult with an advanced solid tumor such as melanoma, head and neck, liver or kidney cancer. The sequenced sample was CD4+ or CD8+ T cells sorted from blood, obtained in a trial of the OX40 agonist ivuxolimab. DNA for the CDR3: TGCGCCAGCAGCCACGGCAGAAAGGGAAAGTCCAATGAGCAGTTCTTC. As protein: CASSHGRKGKSNEQFF.